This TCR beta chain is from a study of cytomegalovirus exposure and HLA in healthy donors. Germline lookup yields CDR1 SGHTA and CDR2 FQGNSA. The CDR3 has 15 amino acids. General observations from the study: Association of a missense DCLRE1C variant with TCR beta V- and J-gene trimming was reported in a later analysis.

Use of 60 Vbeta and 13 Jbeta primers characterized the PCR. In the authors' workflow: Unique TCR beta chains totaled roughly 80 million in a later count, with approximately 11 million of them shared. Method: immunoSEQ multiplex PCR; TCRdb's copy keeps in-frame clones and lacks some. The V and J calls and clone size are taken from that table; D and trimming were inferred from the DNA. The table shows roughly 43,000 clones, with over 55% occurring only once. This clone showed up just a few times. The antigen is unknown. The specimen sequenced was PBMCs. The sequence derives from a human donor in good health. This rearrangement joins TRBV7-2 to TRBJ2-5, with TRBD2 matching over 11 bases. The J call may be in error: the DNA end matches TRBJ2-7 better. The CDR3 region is CASSLGTSGSYEQYF. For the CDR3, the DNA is TGTGCCAGCAGCTTAGGGACTAGCGGGTCCTACGAGCAGTACTTC.